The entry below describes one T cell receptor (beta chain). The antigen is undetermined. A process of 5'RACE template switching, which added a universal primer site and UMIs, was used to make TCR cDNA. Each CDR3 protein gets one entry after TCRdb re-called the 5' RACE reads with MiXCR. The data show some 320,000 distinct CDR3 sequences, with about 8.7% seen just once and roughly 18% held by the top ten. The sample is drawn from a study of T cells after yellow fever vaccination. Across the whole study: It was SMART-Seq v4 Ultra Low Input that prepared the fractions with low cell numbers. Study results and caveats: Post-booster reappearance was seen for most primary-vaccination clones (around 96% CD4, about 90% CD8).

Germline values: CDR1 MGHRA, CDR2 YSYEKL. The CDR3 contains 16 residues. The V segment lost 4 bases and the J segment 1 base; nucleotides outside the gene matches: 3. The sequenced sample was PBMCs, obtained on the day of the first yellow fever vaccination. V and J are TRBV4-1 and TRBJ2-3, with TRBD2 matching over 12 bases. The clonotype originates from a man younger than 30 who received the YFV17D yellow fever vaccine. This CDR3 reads CASSRRTSGGTDTQYF. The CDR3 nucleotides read TGCGCCAGCAGCCGAAGGACTAGCGGGGGCACAGATACGCAGTATTTT.